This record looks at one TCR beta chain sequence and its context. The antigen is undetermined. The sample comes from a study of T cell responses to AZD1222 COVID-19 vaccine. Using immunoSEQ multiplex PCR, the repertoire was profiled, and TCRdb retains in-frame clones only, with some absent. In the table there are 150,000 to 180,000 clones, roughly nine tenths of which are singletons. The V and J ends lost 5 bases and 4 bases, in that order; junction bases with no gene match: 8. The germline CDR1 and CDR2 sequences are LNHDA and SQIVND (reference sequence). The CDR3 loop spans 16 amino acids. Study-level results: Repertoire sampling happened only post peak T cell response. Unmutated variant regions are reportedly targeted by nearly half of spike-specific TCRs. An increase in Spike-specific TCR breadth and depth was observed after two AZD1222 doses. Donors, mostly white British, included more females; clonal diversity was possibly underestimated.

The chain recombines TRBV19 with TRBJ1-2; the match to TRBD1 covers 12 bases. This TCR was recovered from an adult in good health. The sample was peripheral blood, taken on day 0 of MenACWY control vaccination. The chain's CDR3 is CASSSGDRGHGYGYTF. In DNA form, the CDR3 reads TGTGCCAGTAGTTCTGGGGACAGGGGGCATGGCTATGGCTACACCTTC.